Below, 24 T cell receptor beta chains from the same sample are listed, as sequenced in a study of cytomegalovirus exposure and HLA in healthy donors. 13 Jbeta primers and 60 Vbeta primers were used for the PCR. Assay used: immunoSEQ multiplex PCR; TCRdb lists only in-frame clones, some missing. The sample carries over 95,000 clones, 74% recorded once. The sample taken for sequencing was PBMCs. Receptors originate from a human donor in good health.

The genes are TRBV6-4 and TRBJ1-6; 7 bases map to TRBD1. This CDR3 is 14 amino acids long. Germline V gene data show CDR1 as MRHNA and CDR2 as SNTAGT. V lost 10 bases to trimming and J lost 6 bases; unmatched junction nucleotides: 9. The CDR3 spells CATSQGQSNSPLHF. The CDR3, as DNA: TGTGCCACCTCACAGGGACAGAGTAATTCACCCCTCCACTTT.

The genes are TRBV18 and TRBJ1-5; no reliable D call. CDR1 is KGHSH and CDR2 is LQKENI in the germline V gene. The CDR3 extends over 14 amino acids. Trimming stripped 3 bases from V and 2 bases from J, with 8 bases between. CDR3 coding DNA: TGTGCCAGCTCACCGTCGGTTGGCAATCAGCCCCAGCATTTT. Protein sequence: CASSPSVGNQPQHF.

The chain couples TRBV9 to TRBJ2-3, with D uncertain. Germline-derived CDR1 and CDR2 are SGDLS and YYNGEE. The CDR3 is 13 amino acids. V was clipped by 3 bases and J by 1 base, with 6 bases between them. The CDR3 DNA reads as TGTGCCAGCAGCGCACGAGGCACAGATACGCAGTATTTT. Translating it yields CASSARGTDTQYF.

V is TRBV19 and J is TRBJ2-7; TRBD2 is a possible D gene (5 bases). Germline CDR1 and CDR2: LNHDA and SQIVND (reference sequence). The CDR3 runs to 16 residues. Between the trimmed V and J ends, which lost 2 bases and 1 base, there was a span of 15 bases. In DNA form, the CDR3 reads TGTGCCAGTAGTATAAGTGCAAGCCCGGGGTCCTACGAGCAGTACTTC. Translated: CASSISASPGSYEQYF.

The rearrangement joins TRBV19 to TRBJ2-7; possibly TRBD1 for D (6 bases). V was cut by 4 bases and J by 4 bases, with 20 bases left in between. Per the germline V gene, CDR1 is LNHDA and CDR2 is SQIVND (reference sequence). This CDR3 region has 16 residues. The CDR3 DNA reads as TGTGCCAGTAGTAACACCGGACAGAGGATCGGTTACGAGCAGTACTTC. Protein: CASSNTGQRIGYEQYF.

J is TRBJ1-4 and V is TRBV27, with D possibly TRBD1 on 5 matching bases. This CDR3 spans 16 amino acids. V lost 2 bases, J lost 6 bases, and 16 bases lay in between. Germline CDR1 is MNHEY and CDR2 is SMNVEV (reference sequence). CDR3 sequence reads: CASSLGGAARYEKLFF. CDR3 nucleotides: TGTGCCAGCAGTTTAGGAGGGGCAGCAAGATATGAAAAACTGTTTTTT.

This sequence joins TRBV2 and TRBJ1-2; 7 positions agree with TRBD1. This CDR3 spans 12 amino acids. The V segment lost 5 bases and the J segment 7 bases; nucleotides outside the gene matches: 4. Per germline, CDR1 SNHLY and CDR2 FYNNEI. In nucleotides, the CDR3 is TGTGCCAGCAGTTGGAACAGGGGTGGCTACACCTTC. Translation: CASSWNRGGYTF.

The CDR3 here is CASSLTGQANQPQHF. The CDR3 nucleotides read TGTGCCAGCAGCTTGACCGGACAGGCAAATCAGCCCCAGCATTTT. The chain employs TRBV5-6 and TRBJ1-5; 7 positions agree with TRBD1. Germline CDR1 reads SGHDT; CDR2 reads YYEEEE. Germline trimming cut 1 base from V and 4 bases from J; bases unmatched to any gene: 5. This CDR3 has 15 residues.

This clone came up a few times. The J gene is TRBJ2-3, the V gene TRBV5-1; TRBD2 aligns across 9 bases. CDR3 length equals 16 residues. V was pared by 3 bases and J by 0 bases, with 5 bases of the junction left unmatched. Per the germline V gene, CDR1 is SGHRS and CDR2 is YFSETQ. The chain's CDR3 is CASSSKRGVSTDTQYF. The CDR3 DNA reads as TGCGCCAGCAGCTCTAAGCGGGGGGTGAGCACAGATACGCAGTATTTT.

The chain recombines TRBV13 with TRBJ2-7; weak D call: TRBD1 (6 bases). This CDR3 region has 17 residues. The V and J ends lost 2 bases and 4 bases respectively, with 21 bases between them. Per germline, CDR1 PRHDT and CDR2 FYEKMQ (reference sequence). In nucleotides, the CDR3 is TGTGCCAGCAGCTTACGACAGGACCGGGTATCGGGGTACGAGCAGTACTTC. Its protein product is CASSLRQDRVSGYEQYF.

This clone has a single count. In nucleotides, the CDR3 is TGCGCCAGCAGTTTCCAACAGGGAGACACCATATATTTT. Encoded protein: CASSFQQGDTIYF. V is TRBV5-1 and J is TRBJ1-3; maybe TRBD1 (6 bases). V lost 5 bases to trimming and J lost 8 bases, with 14 bases between them. The CDR3 sequence is 13 residues long. Germline loops: CDR1 SGHRS, CDR2 YFSETQ.

This chain joins TRBV6-6 and TRBJ1-3; D possibly corresponds to TRBD1 (6 bases). The CDR3 extends over 16 amino acids. Per germline, CDR1 MNHNY and CDR2 SVGAGI (reference sequence). Trimming removed 8 bases at V and 0 bases at J, with 17 bases between. The CDR3 DNA reads TGTGCCAGCTCCAGGGGCACCACCGGCTCTGGAAACACCATATATTTT. Its translation is CASSRGTTGSGNTIYF.

The chain recombines TRBV7-8 with TRBJ2-5, with 8 bases lining up with TRBD2. This CDR3 spans 16 amino acids. CDR1 and CDR2 (germline): SGHVS, FQNEAQ. After removal of 0 bases from V and 5 bases from J, the junction contained 8 bases not matched to a gene. CDR3 coding DNA: TGTGCCAGCAGCTTAGCGTTGACTAGCGCCGGGGAGACCCAGTACTTC. This codes for CASSLALTSAGETQYF.

This chain uses TRBV6-5 with TRBJ2-7; TRBD1 matches at 8 bases. The CDR3 has 12 residues. In germline, CDR1 is MNHEY, CDR2 SVGAGI. The junction had 1 base not matched to a gene; V was cut back by 6 bases and J by 3 bases. The CDR3 DNA is TGTGCCAGCAGGACAGGGGACTACGAGCAGTACTTC. Its protein is CASRTGDYEQYF.

The V and J genes are TRBV6-1 and TRBJ2-7; TRBD1 matches at 8 bases. The CDR3 is 12 residues long. From germline, CDR1 is MNHNS and CDR2 SASEGT. V dropped 7 bases and J dropped 3; count of bases not matched to a gene: 2. The CDR3 region is CASTDRVYEQYF. The CDR3 coding sequence is TGTGCCAGCACGGACAGGGTCTACGAGCAGTACTTC.

This clone appeared a few times. CDR3 sequence (DNA): TGCGCCAGCAGCCAAGAGGAGAGTTCTAAATTGTTGAGTGGGGAGCTGTTTTTT. Its protein product is CASSQEESSKLLSGELFF. V gene TRBV4-1 combines with J gene TRBJ2-2; D unclear. This CDR3 spans 18 amino acids. Trimming stripped 0 bases from V and 8 bases from J, with 22 bases between. Germline loops: CDR1 MGHRA, CDR2 YSYEKL.

The gene calls are TRBV9 and TRBJ2-3; 13 positions agree with TRBD2. J gave up 12 bases and V 4 bases, and 8 bases lay outside the gene matches. From germline, CDR1 is SGDLS and CDR2 YYNGEE. This CDR3 is 14 amino acids long. The CDR3 sequence: CASSPRLAGGPQYF. CDR3 DNA sequence: TGTGCCAGCAGCCCTCGACTAGCGGGAGGCCCCCAGTATTTT.

This clone is a singleton in its sample. This chain connects TRBV4-3 to TRBJ1-2; weak D call: TRBD1 (6 bases). Germline V gene sequence: CDR1 LGHNA, CDR2 YSLEER. V was cut by 0 bases and J by 7 bases, with 15 bases left in between. The CDR3 loop spans 15 amino acids. The CDR3 spells CASSQDRGAIGGYTF. The CDR3 region has the DNA TGCGCCAGCAGCCAAGATCGGGGGGCGATTGGTGGCTACACCTTC.

This chain joins TRBV11-2 and TRBJ1-3, with TRBD1 as a possible D gene (5 bases). Germline V gene data show CDR1 as SGHAT and CDR2 as FQNNGV. Trimming pared 1 base from V and 3 bases from J, leaving 10 bases between. The CDR3 covers 15 residues. The CDR3 spells CASSLVGADGNTIYF. CDR3 DNA: TGTGCCAGCAGCTTAGTTGGGGCGGATGGAAACACCATATATTTT. The full variable domain, rest sourced from reference TRBV11-2 and TRBJ1-3, is EAGVAQSPRYKIIEKRQSVAFWCNPISGHATLYWYQQILGQGPKLLIQFQNNGVVDDSQLPKDRFSAERLKGVDSTLKIQPAKLEDSAVYLCASSLVGADGNTIYFGEGSWLTVV.

The rearrangement links TRBV10-3 to TRBJ2-7; D call uncertain. Trimming stripped 2 bases from V and 5 bases from J, with 4 bases between. This CDR3 comprises 11 residues. Germline values: CDR1 ENHRY, CDR2 SYGVKD. The CDR3 DNA reads as TGTGCCATCAGTGAGAAGCACGAGCAGTACTTC. It encodes CAISEKHEQYF.

V is TRBV19 and J is TRBJ2-7, with 8 bases fitting TRBD1. The germline CDR1 and CDR2 sequences are LNHDA and SQIVND (reference sequence). This CDR3 contains 12 residues. The V and J ends lost 10 bases and 3 bases, in that order; junction bases with no gene match: 5. The CDR3 DNA reads as TGTGCCACCCAGGGGGCACTCTACGAGCAGTACTTC. Encoded protein: CATQGALYEQYF.

The CDR3 loop is CASSLRRDSYEQYF. The CDR3 DNA is TGTGCCAGCAGCTTGCGACGGGACTCCTACGAGCAGTACTTC. V and J are TRBV5-5 and TRBJ2-7; TRBD2 is a possible D gene (5 bases). The CDR3 spans 14 residues. Trimming removed 1 base at V and 0 bases at J, with 8 bases between. Germline values: CDR1 SGHKS, CDR2 YYEKEE (reference sequence).

This chain links TRBV27 with TRBJ2-4; D remains unclear. This CDR3 contains 13 residues. V dropped 0 bases and J dropped 5 bases, with 5 bases sitting between them. Germline V gene sequence: CDR1 MNHEY, CDR2 SMNVEV (reference sequence). Here the CDR3 DNA reads TGTGCCAGCAGTTTATCGGCAGAAAACATTCAGTACTTC. This translates into CASSLSAENIQYF.

This clone was recorded a few times. The genes are TRBV29-1 and TRBJ2-7; D perhaps matches TRBD1 (6 bases). V was shortened by 8 bases and J by 0 bases, with 17 bases between the two germline ends. The CDR3 covers 14 residues. The germline CDR1 and CDR2 sequences are SQVTM and ANQGSEA. CDR3 in amino acids: CSYAPGTSSYEQYF. The CDR3 bases are TGCAGCTACGCCCCAGGGACAAGCTCCTACGAGCAGTACTTC.